This is a list of T cell receptor beta chains from one sample in a study of cytomegalovirus exposure and HLA in healthy donors. Sequenced by immunoSEQ multiplex PCR; TCRdb stores in-frame clones only, minus some. The sample lists 65,000 or so clones, around 73% occurring once. Sequencing was done on a sample of PBMCs. These receptors all come from a girl aged 10 to 17 in good health and CMV-seropositive. Each CDR3 is given with its conserved first and last residue. The D gene is left open where the match is weak. Expanded clones get a size class; other rows say once, few or many, or leave the size out.

V gene	D gene	J gene	clone size	CDR3 length	CDR3 protein	CDR3 DNA
TRBV18	TRBD1	TRBJ1-5	-	14	CASSLKTGDQPQHF	TGTGCCAGCTCCCTAAAGACAGGGGATCAGCCCCAGCATTTT
TRBV30	TRBD1	TRBJ2-7	-	12	CAWTGGFYEQYF	TGTGCCTGGACAGGGGGTTTTTACGAGCAGTACTTC
TRBV10-1	TRBD2	TRBJ2-1	-	15	CASSGASGKGNEQFF	TGCGCCAGCAGTGGGGCTAGCGGGAAAGGGAATGAGCAGTTCTTC
TRBV6-5	TRBD1	TRBJ2-7	-	11	CGDRGMDEQYF	TGTGGGGACAGGGGGATGGACGAGCAGTACTTC
TRBV20-1	TRBD1	TRBJ1-2	-	11	CSAKTGGGYTF	TGCAGTGCAAAGACAGGGGGCGGCTACACCTTC
TRBV5-1	TRBD1	TRBJ2-7	-	16	CASSIGDRGAGDEQYF	TGCGCCAGCAGCATCGGGGACAGGGGGGCTGGGGACGAGCAGTACTTC
TRBV30	-	TRBJ1-5	-	15	CAWSPPGHTNQPQHF	TGTGCCTGGAGTCCCCCGGGACACACAAATCAGCCCCAGCATTTT
TRBV28	TRBD2	TRBJ2-1	few	17	CASRRTSGSITYNEQFF	TGTGCCAGCAGAAGGACTAGCGGGAGTATCACCTACAATGAGCAGTTCTTC
TRBV10-2	TRBD1	TRBJ1-4	-	13	CASRTGGSEKLFF	TGCGCCAGCCGGACAGGGGGTTCTGAAAAACTGTTTTTT
TRBV20-1	-	TRBJ2-7	-	11	CSAREGYEQYF	TGCAGTGCTAGGGAGGGGTACGAGCAGTACTTC
TRBV14	TRBD1	TRBJ2-7	-	13	CASRRTGSYEQYF	TGTGCCAGCAGACGGACAGGGTCCTACGAGCAGTACTTC
TRBV28	TRBD2	TRBJ2-7	-	17	CASSLPPSGTSRYEQYF	TGTGCCAGCAGTTTACCTCCCTCCGGGACTAGTAGGTACGAGCAGTACTTC
TRBV7-9	TRBD2	TRBJ2-1	-	14	CASSSRTSYNEQFF	TGTGCCAGCAGCTCCCGGACTAGTTACAATGAGCAGTTCTTC
TRBV27	-	TRBJ1-5	few	13	CASSSSPGQPQHF	TGTGCCAGCAGTTCAAGTCCGGGTCAGCCCCAGCATTTT
TRBV4-3	TRBD1	TRBJ2-7	few	16	CASSHSGTGETYEQYF	TGCGCCAGCAGCCATTCCGGGACAGGGGAAACCTACGAGCAGTACTTC
TRBV5-1	TRBD2	TRBJ2-3	-	17	CASSLPDGTSVKDTQYF	TGCGCCAGCAGCCTACCTGACGGGACTAGCGTAAAAGATACGCAGTATTTT
TRBV2	-	TRBJ2-5	-	15	CASRTVDWGQETQYF	TGTGCCAGCAGGACAGTAGACTGGGGACAAGAGACCCAGTACTTC
TRBV7-2	-	TRBJ2-3	-	13	CASSFGNTDTQYF	TGTGCCAGCAGCTTCGGGAACACAGATACGCAGTATTTT
TRBV18	TRBD1	TRBJ2-7	-	13	CASSAGQEDEQYF	TGTGCCAGCTCCGCGGGACAGGAGGACGAGCAGTACTTC